This T cell receptor (beta chain) was sequenced in a study of high-grade serous ovarian cancer treatment subgroups. For the study at large: Each sample yielded on average approximately 7,700 unique TCR beta rearrangements from approximately 13,000 reads. Study-level findings and limits: Tumors within one patient showed repertoire similarity of about 0.11 to 0.79.

Between the trimmed V and J ends, which lost 1 base and 5 bases, there was a span of 12 bases. Germline CDR1 and CDR2: SGHTA and FQGNSA. The CDR3 loop spans 14 amino acids. The method was immunoSEQ multiplex PCR; TCRdb's version includes in-frame clones alone and lacks a portion of them. Altogether around 8,100 clones are present, approximately 80% being singletons, with the ten largest covering around 10%. Tumor tissue was taken before any definitive surgery or chemotherapy was given. A remark on this clone: Its antigen remains unknown.

The genes are TRBV7-2 and TRBJ2-7; D may match TRBD1 or TRBD2 (5 bases each). Sequenced: tumor tissue. This receptor was taken from a human donor with high-grade serous ovarian cancer. Here the CDR3 DNA reads TGTGCCAGCAGCTTAGGGGTGGGGACGGACGAGCAGTACTTC. Protein product: CASSLGVGTDEQYF.